This TCR beta chain originates from a study of blood T cell repertoires in COVID-19. The table came from immunoSEQ multiplex PCR; TCRdb's copy has only in-frame clones and leaves some out. Here the sample spans about 77,000 clones, 75% to 90% being singletons. Input material: peripheral blood. The clonotype comes from a woman aged 70-85 years with acute or convalescent COVID-19.

DNA of the CDR3: TGTGCCAGCAGCCTCCTCGTGGGCACAGGCTTTAACTATGGCTACACCTTC. The encoded protein is CASSLLVGTGFNYGYTF. The genes are TRBV14 and TRBJ1-2; the D gene is possibly TRBD1 (5 bases). Germline lookup yields CDR1 SGHDN and CDR2 FVKESK. CDR3 length: 17 residues. The V end was cut by 4 bases, the J end by 1 base, with 19 bases between.